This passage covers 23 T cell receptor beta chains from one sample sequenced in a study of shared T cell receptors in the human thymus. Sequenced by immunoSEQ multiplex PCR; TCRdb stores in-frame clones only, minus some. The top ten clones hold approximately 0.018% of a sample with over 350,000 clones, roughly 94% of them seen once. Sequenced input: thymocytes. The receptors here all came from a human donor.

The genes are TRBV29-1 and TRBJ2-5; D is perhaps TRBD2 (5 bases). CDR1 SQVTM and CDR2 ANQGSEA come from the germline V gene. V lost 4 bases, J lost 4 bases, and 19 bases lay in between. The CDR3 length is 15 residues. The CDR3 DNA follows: TGCAGCGTTGTGTTTGCACTCCCGGGGTTAGAGACCCAGTACTTC. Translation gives CSVVFALPGLETQYF.

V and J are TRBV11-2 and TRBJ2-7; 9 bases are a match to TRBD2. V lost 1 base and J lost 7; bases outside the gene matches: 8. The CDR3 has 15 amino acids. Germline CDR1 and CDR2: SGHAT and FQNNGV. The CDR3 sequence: CASSLVPGLAKEQYF. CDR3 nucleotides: TGTGCCAGCAGCTTAGTGCCGGGACTAGCTAAAGAGCAGTACTTC.

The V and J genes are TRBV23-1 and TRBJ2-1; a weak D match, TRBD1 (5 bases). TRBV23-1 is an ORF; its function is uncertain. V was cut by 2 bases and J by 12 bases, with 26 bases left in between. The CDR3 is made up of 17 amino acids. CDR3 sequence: CASSQSAAGGCRGRQFF. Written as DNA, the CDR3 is TGCGCCAGCAGTCAAAGCGCGGCAGGTGGTTGTAGGGGAAGGCAGTTCTTC.

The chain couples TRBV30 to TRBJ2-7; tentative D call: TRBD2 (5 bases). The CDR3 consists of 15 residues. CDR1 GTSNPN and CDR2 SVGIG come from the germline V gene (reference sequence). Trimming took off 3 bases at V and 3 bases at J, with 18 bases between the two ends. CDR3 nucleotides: TGTGCCTGGAGGTCGCTGGACTCCTCCCGCTACGAGCAGTACTTC. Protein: CAWRSLDSSRYEQYF. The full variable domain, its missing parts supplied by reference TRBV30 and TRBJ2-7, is SQTIHQWPATLVQPVGSPLSLECTVEGTSNPNLYWYRQAAGRGLQLLFYSVGIGQISSEVPQNLSASRPQDRQFILSSKKLLLSDSGFYLCAWRSLDSSRYEQYFGPGTRLTVT.

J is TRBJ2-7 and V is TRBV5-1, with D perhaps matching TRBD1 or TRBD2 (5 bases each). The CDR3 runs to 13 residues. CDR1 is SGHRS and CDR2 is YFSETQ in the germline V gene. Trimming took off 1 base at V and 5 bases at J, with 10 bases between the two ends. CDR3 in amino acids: CASSLTGPDEQYF. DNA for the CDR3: TGCGCCAGCAGCTTGACGGGGCCCGACGAGCAGTACTTC.

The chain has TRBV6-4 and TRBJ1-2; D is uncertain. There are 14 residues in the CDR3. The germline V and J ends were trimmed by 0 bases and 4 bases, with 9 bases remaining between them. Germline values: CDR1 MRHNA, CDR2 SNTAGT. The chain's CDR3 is CASSDSRVGYGYTF. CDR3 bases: TGTGCCAGCAGTGACTCGAGGGTAGGCTATGGCTACACCTTC.

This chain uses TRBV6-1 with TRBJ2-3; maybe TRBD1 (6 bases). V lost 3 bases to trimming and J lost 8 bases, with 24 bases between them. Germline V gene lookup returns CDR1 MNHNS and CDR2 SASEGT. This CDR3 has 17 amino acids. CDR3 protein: CASSDWPVQGGWGTQYF. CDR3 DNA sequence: TGTGCCAGCAGTGATTGGCCAGTACAGGGCGGGTGGGGTACGCAGTATTTT.

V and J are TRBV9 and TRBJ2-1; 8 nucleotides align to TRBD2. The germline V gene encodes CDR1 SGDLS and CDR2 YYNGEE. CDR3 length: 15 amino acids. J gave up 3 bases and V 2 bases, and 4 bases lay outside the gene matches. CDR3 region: CASSVCGRIYNEQFF. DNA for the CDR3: TGTGCCAGCAGCGTCTGCGGGAGGATCTACAATGAGCAGTTCTTC.

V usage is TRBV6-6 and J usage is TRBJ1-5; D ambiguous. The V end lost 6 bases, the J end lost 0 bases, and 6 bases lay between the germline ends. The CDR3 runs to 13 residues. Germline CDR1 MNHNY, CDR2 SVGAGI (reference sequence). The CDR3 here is CASRESSNQPQHF. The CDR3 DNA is TGTGCCAGCAGGGAAAGTAGCAATCAGCCCCAGCATTTT.

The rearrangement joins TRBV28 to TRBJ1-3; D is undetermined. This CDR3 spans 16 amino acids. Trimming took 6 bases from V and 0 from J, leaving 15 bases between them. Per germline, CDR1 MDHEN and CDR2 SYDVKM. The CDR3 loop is CASRPQRRSSGNTIYF. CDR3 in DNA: TGTGCCAGCAGACCCCAGAGGAGGAGCTCTGGAAACACCATATATTTT.

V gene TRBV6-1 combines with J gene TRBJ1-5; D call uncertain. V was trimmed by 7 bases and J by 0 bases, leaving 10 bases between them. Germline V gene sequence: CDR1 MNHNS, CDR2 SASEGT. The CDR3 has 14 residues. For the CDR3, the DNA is TGTGCCAGCAATCCGAAACTTAGCAATCAGCCCCAGCATTTT. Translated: CASNPKLSNQPQHF.

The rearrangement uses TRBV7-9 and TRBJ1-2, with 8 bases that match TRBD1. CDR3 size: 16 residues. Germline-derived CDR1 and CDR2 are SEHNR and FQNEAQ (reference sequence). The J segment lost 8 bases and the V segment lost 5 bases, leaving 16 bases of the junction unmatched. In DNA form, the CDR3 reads TGTGCCAGCAGCCCGTCCCGGGACAGGCTAGGAGTCGGCTACACCTTC. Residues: CASSPSRDRLGVGYTF.

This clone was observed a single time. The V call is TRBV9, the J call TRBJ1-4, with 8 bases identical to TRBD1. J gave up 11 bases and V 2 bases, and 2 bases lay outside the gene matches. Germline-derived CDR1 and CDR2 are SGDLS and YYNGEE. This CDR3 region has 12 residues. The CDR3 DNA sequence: TGTGCCAGCAGCGTGACAGGGGAGAAACTGTTTTTT. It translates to CASSVTGEKLFF.

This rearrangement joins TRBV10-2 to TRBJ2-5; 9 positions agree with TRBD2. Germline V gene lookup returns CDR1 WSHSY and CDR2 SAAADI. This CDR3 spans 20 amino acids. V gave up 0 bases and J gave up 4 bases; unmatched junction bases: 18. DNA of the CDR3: TGCGCCAGCAGTGAGTCGCGGAGGGGCCCTAGCGGGGAGACTAGAGAGACCCAGTACTTC. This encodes CASSESRRGPSGETRETQYF.

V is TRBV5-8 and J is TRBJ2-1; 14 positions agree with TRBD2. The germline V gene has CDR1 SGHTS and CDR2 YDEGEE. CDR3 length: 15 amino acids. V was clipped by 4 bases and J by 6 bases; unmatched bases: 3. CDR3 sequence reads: CASSPGTSGSNEQFF. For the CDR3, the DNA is TGTGCCAGCAGCCCGGGGACTAGCGGGAGCAATGAGCAGTTCTTC. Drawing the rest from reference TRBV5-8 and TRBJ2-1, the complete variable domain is EAGVTQSPTHLIKTRGQQATLRCSPISGHTSVYWYQQALGLGLQFLLWYDEGEERNRGNFPPRFSGRQFPNYSSELNVNALELEDSALYLCASSPGTSGSNEQFFGPGTRLTVL.

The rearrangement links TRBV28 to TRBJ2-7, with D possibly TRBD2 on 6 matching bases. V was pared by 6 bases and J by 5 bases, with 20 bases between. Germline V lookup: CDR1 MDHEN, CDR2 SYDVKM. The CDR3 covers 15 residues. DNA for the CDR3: TGTGCCAGCAGCCCCGGGACTCCGACTGGGCACGAGCAGTACTTC. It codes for CASSPGTPTGHEQYF.

The CDR3 DNA sequence: TGCGCCAGCAGTGATTGGCGGGATAGAAATGAGCAGTTCTTC. As protein: CASSDWRDRNEQFF. V and J are TRBV10-1 and TRBJ2-1; tentatively, D is TRBD2 (6 bases). Trimming took 3 bases from V and 7 from J, leaving 13 bases between them. Germline V CDR1 and CDR2: WNHNN, SYGVQD (reference sequence). This CDR3 region has 14 residues.

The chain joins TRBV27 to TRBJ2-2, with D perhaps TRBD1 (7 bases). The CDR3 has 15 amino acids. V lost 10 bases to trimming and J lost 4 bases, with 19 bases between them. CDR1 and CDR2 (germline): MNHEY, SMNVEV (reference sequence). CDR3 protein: CATRQGGLSTGELFF. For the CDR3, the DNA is TGTGCCACGAGACAGGGAGGTTTAAGCACCGGGGAGCTGTTTTTT.

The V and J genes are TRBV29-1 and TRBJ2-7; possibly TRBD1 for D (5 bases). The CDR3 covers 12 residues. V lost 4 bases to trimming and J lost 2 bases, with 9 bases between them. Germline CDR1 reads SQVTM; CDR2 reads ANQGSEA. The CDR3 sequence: CSVARGPYEQYF. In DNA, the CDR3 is TGCAGCGTTGCAAGGGGCCCCTACGAGCAGTACTTC.

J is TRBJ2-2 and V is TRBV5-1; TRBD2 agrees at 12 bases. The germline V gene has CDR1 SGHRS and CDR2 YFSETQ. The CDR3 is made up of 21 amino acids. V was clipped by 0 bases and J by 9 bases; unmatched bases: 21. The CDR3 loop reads CASSLEGPERPSGRAYRELFF. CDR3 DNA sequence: TGCGCCAGCAGCTTGGAGGGCCCGGAGAGGCCTAGCGGGAGGGCCTACAGGGAGCTGTTTTTT.

CDR3: CASSLRFGTGADEQFF. CDR3 sequence (DNA): TGTGCCAGCAGTTTAAGGTTCGGGACAGGGGCCGATGAGCAGTTCTTC. The chain uses TRBV27 and TRBJ2-1; 10 nucleotides align to TRBD1. The germline gives CDR1 MNHEY, CDR2 SMNVEV (reference sequence). Germline trimming cut 2 bases from V and 8 bases from J; bases unmatched to any gene: 9. The CDR3 runs 16 residues.

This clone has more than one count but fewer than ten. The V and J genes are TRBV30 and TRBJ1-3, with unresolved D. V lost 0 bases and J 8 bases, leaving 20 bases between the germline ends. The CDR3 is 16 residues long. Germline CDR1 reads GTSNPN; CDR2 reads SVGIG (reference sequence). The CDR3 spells CAWSVEGPTFRDTIYF. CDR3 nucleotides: TGTGCCTGGAGTGTCGAGGGCCCGACGTTCCGGGACACCATATATTTT.

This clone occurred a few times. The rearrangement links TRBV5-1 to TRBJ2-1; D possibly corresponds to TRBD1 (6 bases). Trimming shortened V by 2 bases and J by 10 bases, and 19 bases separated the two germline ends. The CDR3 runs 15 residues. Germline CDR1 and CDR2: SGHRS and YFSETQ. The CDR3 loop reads CASSFRDTKKGEQFF. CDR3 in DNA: TGCGCCAGCAGCTTCCGGGACACCAAGAAAGGGGAGCAGTTCTTC.